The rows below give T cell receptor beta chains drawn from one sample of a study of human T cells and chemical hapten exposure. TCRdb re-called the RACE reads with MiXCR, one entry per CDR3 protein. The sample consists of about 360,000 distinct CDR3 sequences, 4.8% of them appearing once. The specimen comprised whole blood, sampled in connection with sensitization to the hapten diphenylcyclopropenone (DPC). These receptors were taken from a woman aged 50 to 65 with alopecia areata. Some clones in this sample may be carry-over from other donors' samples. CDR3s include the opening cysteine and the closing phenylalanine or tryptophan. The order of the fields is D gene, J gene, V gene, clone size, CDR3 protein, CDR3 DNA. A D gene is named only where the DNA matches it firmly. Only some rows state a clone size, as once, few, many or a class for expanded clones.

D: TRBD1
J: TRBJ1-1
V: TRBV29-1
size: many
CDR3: CSVGTGEAEAFF
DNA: TGCAGCGTTGGGACAGGCGAGGCTGAAGCTTTCTTT

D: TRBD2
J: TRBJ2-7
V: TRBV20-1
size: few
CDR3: CSADGLAGDPYEQYF
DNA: TGCAGTGCTGATGGACTAGCGGGGGACCCCTACGAGCAGTACTTC

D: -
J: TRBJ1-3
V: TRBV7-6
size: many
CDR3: CASSLAVDFGGNTIYF
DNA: TGTGCCAGCAGCTTAGCGGTAGACTTCGGTGGAAACACCATATATTTT

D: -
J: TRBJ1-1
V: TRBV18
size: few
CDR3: CASSPGPAVVLEAFF
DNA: TGTGCCAGCTCACCGGGTCCAGCCGTGGTCCTTGAAGCTTTCTTT

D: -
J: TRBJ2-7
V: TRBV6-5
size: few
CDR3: CASSYYPTDLGEQYF
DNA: TGTGCCAGCAGTTACTACCCCACGGACCTCGGGGAGCAGTACTTC

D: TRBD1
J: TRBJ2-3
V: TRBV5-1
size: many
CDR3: CASSWEGQGIDTQYF
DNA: TGCGCCAGCAGCTGGGAGGGACAGGGGATAGATACGCAGTATTTT

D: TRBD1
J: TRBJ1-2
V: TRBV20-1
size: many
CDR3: CSINLGQGGGYTF
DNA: TGCAGTATAAACCTCGGACAGGGGGGTGGCTACACCTTC

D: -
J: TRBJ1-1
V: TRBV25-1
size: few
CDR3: CASSPGDLAEAFF
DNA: TGTGCCAGCAGTCCGGGGGATCTAGCTGAAGCTTTCTTT

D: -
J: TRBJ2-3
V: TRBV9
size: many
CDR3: CASSVGRSFLDTQYF
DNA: TGTGCCAGCAGCGTAGGACGCTCCTTCCTAGATACGCAGTATTTT

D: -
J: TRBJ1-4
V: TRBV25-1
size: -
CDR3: CASSEYGSSDNEKLFF
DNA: TGTGCCAGCAGTGAATATGGATCTTCAGATAATGAAAAACTGTTTTTT

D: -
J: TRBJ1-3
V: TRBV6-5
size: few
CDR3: CASSYAEANTIYF
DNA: TGTGCCAGCAGTTACGCGGAGGCAAACACCATATATTTT

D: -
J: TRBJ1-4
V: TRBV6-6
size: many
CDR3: CASLTPLANEKLFF
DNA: TGTGCCAGCCTAACCCCGTTGGCTAATGAAAAACTGTTTTTT

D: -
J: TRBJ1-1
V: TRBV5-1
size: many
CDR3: CASSLSGEAFF
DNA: TGCGCCAGCAGCTTGTCCGGTGAAGCTTTCTTT

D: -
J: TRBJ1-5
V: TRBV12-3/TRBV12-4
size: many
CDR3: CASSAGLVNQPQHF
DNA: TGTGCCAGCAGCGCGGGACTGGTCAATCAGCCCCAGCATTTT

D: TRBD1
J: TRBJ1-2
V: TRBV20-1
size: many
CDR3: CSASPGTGYGYTF
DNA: TGCAGTGCTAGTCCCGGGACAGGGTATGGCTACACCTTC

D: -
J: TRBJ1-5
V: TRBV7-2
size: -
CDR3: CASSPTVPSNQPQHF
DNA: TGTGCCAGCAGCCCAACAGTTCCTAGCAATCAGCCCCAGCATTTT

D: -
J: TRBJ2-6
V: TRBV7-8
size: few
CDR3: CASSLAGWPFSGANVLTF
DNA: TGTGCCAGCAGCTTAGCGGGGTGGCCGTTCTCTGGGGCCAACGTCCTGACTTTC

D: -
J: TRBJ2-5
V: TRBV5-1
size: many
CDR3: CASSLVGQRETQYF
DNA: TGCGCCAGCAGCTTGGTAGGGCAGAGAGAGACCCAGTACTTC

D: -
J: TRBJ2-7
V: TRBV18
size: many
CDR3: CASSPPEGRYEQYF
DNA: TGTGCCAGCTCACCACCCGAGGGCCGCTACGAGCAGTACTTC

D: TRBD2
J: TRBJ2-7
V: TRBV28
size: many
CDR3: CASTVYTRRGDYEQYF
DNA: TGTGCCAGCACCGTTTACACCAGGCGGGGGGACTACGAGCAGTACTTC

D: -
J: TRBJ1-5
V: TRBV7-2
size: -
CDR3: CASRQWVNQPQHF
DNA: TGTGCCAGTCGGCAGTGGGTAAATCAGCCCCAGCATTTT

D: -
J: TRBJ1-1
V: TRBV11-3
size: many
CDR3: CASSLMGDTEAFF
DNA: TGTGCCAGCAGCTTGATGGGGGACACTGAAGCTTTCTTT

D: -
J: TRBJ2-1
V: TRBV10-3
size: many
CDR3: CAISDPPGTRDEQFF
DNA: TGTGCCATCAGTGATCCTCCGGGTACGCGGGATGAGCAGTTCTTC

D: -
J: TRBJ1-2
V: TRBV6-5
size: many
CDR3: CASTNWGVYGYTF
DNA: TGTGCCAGCACAAACTGGGGGGTCTATGGCTACACCTTC

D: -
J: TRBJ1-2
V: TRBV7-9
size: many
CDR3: CASSLDREKTYGYTF
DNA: TGTGCCAGCAGCTTAGACAGGGAAAAGACCTATGGCTACACCTTC

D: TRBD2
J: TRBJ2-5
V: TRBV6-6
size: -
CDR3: CASRDRLADRGETQYF
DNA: TGTGCCAGCAGGGACAGACTAGCGGATCGCGGGGAGACCCAGTACTTC

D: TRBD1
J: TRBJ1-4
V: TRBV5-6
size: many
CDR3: CASSIGTGDFGEKLFF
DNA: TGTGCCAGCAGCATTGGTACAGGGGACTTTGGTGAAAAACTGTTTTTT

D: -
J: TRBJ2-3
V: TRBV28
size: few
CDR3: CASRPQGIDTQYF
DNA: TGTGCCAGCAGGCCACAGGGAATAGATACGCAGTATTTT

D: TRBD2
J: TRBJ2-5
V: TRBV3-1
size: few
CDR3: CASRGGGNLIGTQYF
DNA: TGTGCCAGCCGAGGCGGGGGTAACCTCATTGGGACCCAGTACTTC

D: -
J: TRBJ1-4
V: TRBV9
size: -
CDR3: CASSVGGSTNEKLVF
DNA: TGTGCCAGCAGCGTAGGGGGGTCAACTAATGAAAAACTGGTTTTT

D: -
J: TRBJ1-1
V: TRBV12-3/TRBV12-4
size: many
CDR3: CASSLFGGGNTEAFF
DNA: TGTGCCAGCAGTCTATTCGGGGGAGGGAACACTGAAGCTTTCTTT

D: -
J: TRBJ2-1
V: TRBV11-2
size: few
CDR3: CASSLGTRRDF
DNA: TGTGCCAGCAGCTTAGGGACCCGACGAGACTTC

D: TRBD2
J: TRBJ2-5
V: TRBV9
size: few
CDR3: CASSVGRREGLGETQYF
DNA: TGTGCCAGCAGCGTAGGTCGTCGGGAGGGCCTGGGGGAGACCCAGTACTTC

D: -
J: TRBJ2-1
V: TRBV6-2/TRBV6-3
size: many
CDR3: CASSSSGLATYNEQFF
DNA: -

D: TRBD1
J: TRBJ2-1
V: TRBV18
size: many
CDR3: CASSEGAPSYNEQFF
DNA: TGTGCCAGCTCAGAGGGGGCACCTAGTTACAATGAGCAGTTCTTC

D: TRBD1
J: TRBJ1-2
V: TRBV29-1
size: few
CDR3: CSVANPRDRGRVNYGYTF
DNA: TGCAGCGTTGCCAACCCTCGAGACAGGGGGCGCGTTAACTATGGCTACACCTTC

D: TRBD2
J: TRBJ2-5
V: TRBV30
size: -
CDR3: CAWSVETSGTQETQYF
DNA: TGTGCCTGGAGTGTAGAGACTAGCGGGACCCAAGAGACCCAGTACTTC

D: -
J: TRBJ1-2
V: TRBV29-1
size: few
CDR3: CSVGDLGVNYGYTF
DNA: TGCAGCGTTGGGGACTTAGGAGTTAACTATGGCTACACCTTC

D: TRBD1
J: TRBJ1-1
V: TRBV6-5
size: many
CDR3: CASSWGTGYRTEAFF
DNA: TGTGCCAGCAGTTGGGGGACAGGGTATCGCACTGAAGCTTTCTTT

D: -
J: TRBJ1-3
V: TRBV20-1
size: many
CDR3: CSARDRGPGNTIYF
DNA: TGCAGTGCTAGAGATAGGGGACCCGGAAACACCATATATTTT

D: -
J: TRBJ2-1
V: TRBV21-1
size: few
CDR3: CASSKGPSDSYNEQFF
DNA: TGTGCCAGCAGCAAAGGCCCTAGCGACTCCTACAATGAGCAGTTCTTC

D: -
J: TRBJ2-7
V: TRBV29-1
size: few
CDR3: CSVGGSRDGDYEQYF
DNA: TGCAGCGTTGGTGGGTCCCGAGACGGGGACTACGAGCAGTACTTC

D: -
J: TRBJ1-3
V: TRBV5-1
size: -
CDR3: CASRWDMSSGNTIYF
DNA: TGCGCCAGCCGCTGGGACATGAGCTCTGGAAACACCATATATTTT

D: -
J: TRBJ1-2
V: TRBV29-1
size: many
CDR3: CSVAPVDGYTF
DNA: TGCAGCGTTGCCCCAGTTGATGGCTACACCTTC

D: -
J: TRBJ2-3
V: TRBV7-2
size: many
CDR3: CASSNLGATQYF
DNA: TGTGCCAGCAGTAACCTAGGGGCTACGCAGTATTTT

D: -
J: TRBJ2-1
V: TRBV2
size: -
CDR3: CASSGIRDKILNEQFF
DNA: TGTGCCAGCAGCGGGATCCGGGACAAGATACTCAATGAGCAGTTCTTC

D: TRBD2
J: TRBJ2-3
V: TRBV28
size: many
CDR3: CASRSGLAGERGTDTQYF
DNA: TGTGCCAGCAGATCCGGACTAGCGGGAGAGCGAGGCACAGATACGCAGTATTTT

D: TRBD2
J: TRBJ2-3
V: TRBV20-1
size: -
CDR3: CSARGVLAGHTDTQYF
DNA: TGCAGTGCTAGAGGGGTACTAGCGGGACACACAGATACGCAGTATTTT

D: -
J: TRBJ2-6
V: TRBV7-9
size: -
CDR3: CASSSILTGANVLTF
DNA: TGTGCCAGCAGCTCCATCCTCACAGGGGCCAACGTCCTGACTTTC

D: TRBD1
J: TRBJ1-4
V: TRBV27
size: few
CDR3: CASSPPRTGEKLFF
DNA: TGTGCCAGCAGTCCACCTCGGACAGGGGAAAAACTGTTTTTT

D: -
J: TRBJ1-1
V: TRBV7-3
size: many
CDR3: CASSLTTANTEAFF
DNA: TGTGCCAGCAGCTTAACAACAGCGAACACTGAAGCTTTCTTT

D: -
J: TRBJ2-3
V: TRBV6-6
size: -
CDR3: CASSLDFSTDTQYF
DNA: TGTGCCAGCAGCCTGGATTTTAGCACAGATACGCAGTATTTT

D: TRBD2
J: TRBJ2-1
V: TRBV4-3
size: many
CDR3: CASSQDRGLAGGLNEQFF
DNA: TGCGCCAGCAGCCAAGATCGGGGACTAGCGGGAGGCCTGAATGAGCAGTTCTTC

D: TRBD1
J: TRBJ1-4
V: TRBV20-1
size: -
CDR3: CSASESGGRYEKLFF
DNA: TGCAGTGCTAGCGAATCAGGGGGCCGGTATGAAAAACTGTTTTTT

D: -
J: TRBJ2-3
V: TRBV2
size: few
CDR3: CASNLDLVTDTQYF
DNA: TGTGCCAGCAATTTGGACTTAGTCACAGATACGCAGTATTTT

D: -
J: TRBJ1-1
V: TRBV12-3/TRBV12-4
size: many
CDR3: CASSLFDAGEAFF
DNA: TGTGCCAGCAGTTTATTTGATGCGGGGGAAGCTTTCTTT

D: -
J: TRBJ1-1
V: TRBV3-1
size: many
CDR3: CASSGGPEAFF
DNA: TGTGCCAGCAGCGGGGGACCTGAAGCTTTCTTT